Listed below are T cell receptor beta chains from one sample, sequenced in a study of blood T cell repertoires in COVID-19. Using immunoSEQ multiplex PCR, the repertoire was profiled, and TCRdb retains in-frame clones only, with some absent. In the table there are 150,000 to 200,000 clones, 82% of which are singletons. Sequenced: PBMCs or T cells enriched from blood (not recorded which). The source of these receptors is a man between 40 and 49 years old who had recovered from COVID-19. The CDR3 runs from the conserved cysteine through the conserved F or W. Fields, in order: clone size, V gene, CDR3 protein. Only part of the rows carry a size: once, few, many, or a class if the clone is expanded.

>once|TRBV18
CASSPRLREPDTQYF
>-|TRBV5-6
CASSPIGETQYF
>-|TRBV4-3
CASSQGYGLRTSYNEQFF
>-|TRBV5-1
CASSFQVPPLHF
>-|TRBV6-2/TRBV6-3
CASSSLTENYGYTF
>-|TRBV3-1/TRBV3-2
CASSQVGHGELFF
>-|TRBV5-1
CASSPGQINQPQHF
>-|TRBV29-1
CSVLLRDRGYEQYF
>-|TRBV30
CAWSLTGGPYNEQFF
>-|TRBV10-3
CAISESRGTDTQYF
>-|TRBV28
CASSTGLNTEAFF
>-|TRBV4-3
CASSHGQGNYGYTF
>-|TRBV6-5
CASSYSPGQDYEQYF
>few|TRBV5-6
CASSLLSGQGYGYTF
>-|TRBV11-1
CASSPLGAGGVVEQYF
>-|TRBV5-1
CASSLGLTATNEKLFF
>once|TRBV10-1
CASSDGGRGEDTEAFF
>-|TRBV9
CASSVVPGRGETQYF
>-|TRBV6-2/TRBV6-3
CASSYLVPGLGTEAFF
>-|TRBV7-2
CASSLQGAGTGELFF